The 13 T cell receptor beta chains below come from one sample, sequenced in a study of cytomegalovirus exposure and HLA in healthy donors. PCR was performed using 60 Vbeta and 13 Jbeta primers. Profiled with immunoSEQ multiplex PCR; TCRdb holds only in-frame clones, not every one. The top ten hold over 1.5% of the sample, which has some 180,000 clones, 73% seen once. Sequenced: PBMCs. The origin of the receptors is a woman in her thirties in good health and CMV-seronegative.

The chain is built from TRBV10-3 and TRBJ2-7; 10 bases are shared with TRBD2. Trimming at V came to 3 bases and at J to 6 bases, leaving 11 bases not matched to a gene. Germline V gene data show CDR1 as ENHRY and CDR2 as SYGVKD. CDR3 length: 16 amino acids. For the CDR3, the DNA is TGTGCCATCAGTGATCCCGCTAGCGGGAGTACAGGCGAGCAGTACTTC. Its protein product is CAISDPASGSTGEQYF.

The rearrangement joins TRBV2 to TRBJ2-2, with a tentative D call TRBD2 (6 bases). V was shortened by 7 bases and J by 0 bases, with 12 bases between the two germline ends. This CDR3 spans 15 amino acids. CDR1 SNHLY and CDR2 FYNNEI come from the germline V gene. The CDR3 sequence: CASNMGLPNTGELFF. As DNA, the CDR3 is TGTGCCAGCAATATGGGACTCCCGAACACCGGGGAGCTGTTTTTT.

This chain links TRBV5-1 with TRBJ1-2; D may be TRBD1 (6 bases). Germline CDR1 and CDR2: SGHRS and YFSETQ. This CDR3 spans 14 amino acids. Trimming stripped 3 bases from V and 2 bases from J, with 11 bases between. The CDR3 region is CASSSEQGNYGYTF. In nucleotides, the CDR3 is TGCGCCAGCAGCTCTGAACAGGGAAACTATGGCTACACCTTC.

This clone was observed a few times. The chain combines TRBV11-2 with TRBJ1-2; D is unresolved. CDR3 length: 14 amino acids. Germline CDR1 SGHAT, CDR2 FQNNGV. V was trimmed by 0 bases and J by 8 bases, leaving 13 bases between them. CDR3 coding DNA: TGTGCCAGCAGCTTAGATCGCAGTCTGACAGGCTACACCTTC. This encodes CASSLDRSLTGYTF.

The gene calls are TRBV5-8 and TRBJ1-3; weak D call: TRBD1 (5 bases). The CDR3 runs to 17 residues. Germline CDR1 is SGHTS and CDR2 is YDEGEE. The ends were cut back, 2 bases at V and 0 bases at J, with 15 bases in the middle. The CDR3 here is CASSFRGGGSSGNTIYF. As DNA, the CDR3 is TGTGCCAGCAGCTTTCGTGGGGGGGGATCCTCTGGAAACACCATATATTTT.

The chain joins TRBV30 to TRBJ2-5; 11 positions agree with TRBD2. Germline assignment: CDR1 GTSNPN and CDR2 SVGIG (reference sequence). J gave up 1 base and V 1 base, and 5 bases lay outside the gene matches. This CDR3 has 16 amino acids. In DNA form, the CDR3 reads TGTGCCTGGAGTGGGGCTAGCGGGAGGTTCCAAGAGACCCAGTACTTC. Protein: CAWSGASGRFQETQYF.

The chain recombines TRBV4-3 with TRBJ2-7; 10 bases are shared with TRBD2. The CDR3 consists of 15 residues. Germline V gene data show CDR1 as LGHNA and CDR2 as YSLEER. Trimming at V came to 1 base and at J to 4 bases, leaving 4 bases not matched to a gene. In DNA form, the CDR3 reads TGCGCCAGCAGCCAAGGTTTTAGCGGGAGGTACGAGCAGTACTTC. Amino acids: CASSQGFSGRYEQYF.

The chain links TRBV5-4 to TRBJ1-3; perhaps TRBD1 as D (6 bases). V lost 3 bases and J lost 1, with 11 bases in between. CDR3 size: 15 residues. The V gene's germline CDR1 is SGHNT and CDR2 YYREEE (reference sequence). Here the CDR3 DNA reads TGTGCCAGCAGCTCTGGGACACCGTCTGGAAACACCATATATTTT. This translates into CASSSGTPSGNTIYF. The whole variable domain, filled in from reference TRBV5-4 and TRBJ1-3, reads ETGVTQSPTHLIKTRGQQVTLRCSSQSGHNTVSWYQQALGQGPQFIFQYYREEENGRGNFPPRFSGLQFPNYSSELNVNALELDDSALYLCASSSGTPSGNTIYFGEGSWLTVV.

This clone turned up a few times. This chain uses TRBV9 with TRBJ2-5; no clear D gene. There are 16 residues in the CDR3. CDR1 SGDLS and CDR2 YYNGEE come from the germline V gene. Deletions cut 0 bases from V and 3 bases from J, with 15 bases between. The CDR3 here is CASSVGDSPPEETQYF. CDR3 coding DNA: TGTGCCAGCAGCGTAGGTGATAGCCCTCCTGAAGAGACCCAGTACTTC. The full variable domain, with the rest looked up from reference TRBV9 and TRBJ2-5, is DSGVTQTPKHLITATGQRVTLRCSPRSGDLSVYWYQQSLDQGLQFLIQYYNGEERAKGNILERFSAQQFPDLHSELNLSSLELGDSALYFCASSVGDSPPEETQYFGPGTRLLVL.

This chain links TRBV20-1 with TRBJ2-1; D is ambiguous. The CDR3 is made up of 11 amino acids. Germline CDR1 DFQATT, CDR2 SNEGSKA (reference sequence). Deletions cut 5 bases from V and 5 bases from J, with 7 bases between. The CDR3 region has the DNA TGCAGTGCTCTCACTCACAATGAGCAGTTCTTC. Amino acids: CSALTHNEQFF.

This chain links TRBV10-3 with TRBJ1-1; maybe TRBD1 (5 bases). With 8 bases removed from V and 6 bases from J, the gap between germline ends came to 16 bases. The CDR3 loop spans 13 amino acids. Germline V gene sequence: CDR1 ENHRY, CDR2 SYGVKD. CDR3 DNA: TGTGCCATCTCAAGTTGGGGCAGCTCTGAAGCTTTCTTT. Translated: CAISSWGSSEAFF.

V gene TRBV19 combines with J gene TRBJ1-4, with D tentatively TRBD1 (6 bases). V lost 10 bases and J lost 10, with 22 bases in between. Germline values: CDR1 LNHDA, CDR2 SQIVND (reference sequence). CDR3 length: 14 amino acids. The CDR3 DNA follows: TGTGCCACTGGGGACATCCGGGAAGCACGAAAACTGTTTTTT. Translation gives CATGDIREARKLFF.

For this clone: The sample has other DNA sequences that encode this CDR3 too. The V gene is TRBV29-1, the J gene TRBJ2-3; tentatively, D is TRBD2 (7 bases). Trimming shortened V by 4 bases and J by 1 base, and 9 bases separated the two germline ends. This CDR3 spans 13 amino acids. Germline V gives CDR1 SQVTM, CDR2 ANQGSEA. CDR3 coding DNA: TGCAGCGTTGTAGGGGGGGGCACAGATACGCAGTATTTT. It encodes CSVVGGGTDTQYF.